A single sample is the source of the 12 T cell receptor beta chains below, sequenced in a study of T-cell memory formation after mild COVID-19. From the 5' RACE reads, TCRdb called clonotypes with MiXCR, one entry per CDR3 protein. Of roughly 400,000 distinct CDR3 sequences detected, approximately 15% appear once; the ten largest clones hold under 25%. Sequences were obtained from PBMCs or a T cell subset sorted from them (not recorded which). The receptor source for this set is a man between 18 and 29 years old who had mild COVID-19 (a few samples of this study predate the infection). Cell type and time point are not known.

This chain joins TRBV11-2 and TRBJ2-1, with D possibly TRBD2 on 6 matching bases. The germline CDR1 and CDR2 sequences are SGHAT and FQNNGV. Trimming removed 5 bases at V and 9 bases at J, with 14 bases between. The CDR3 extends over 13 amino acids. CDR3 DNA: TGTGCCAGCAGCCCGGGACTTGGGGTTGAGCAGTTCTTC. Encoded protein: CASSPGLGVEQFF.

J is TRBJ1-2 and V is TRBV20-1; D unresolved. There are 14 residues in the CDR3. Germline CDR1 DFQATT, CDR2 SNEGSKA (reference sequence). Deletions cut 0 bases from V and 3 bases from J, with 11 bases between. The CDR3 sequence: CSARDGNGYYGYTF. CDR3 DNA: TGCAGTGCTAGAGATGGGAACGGATACTATGGCTACACCTTC.

This clonotype occurred many times. The chain joins TRBV7-2 to TRBJ2-7; 9 bases map to TRBD2. CDR1 and CDR2 from the germline V gene are SGHTA and FQGNSA. V was clipped by 5 bases and J by 7 bases; unmatched bases: 9. This CDR3 has 14 amino acids. CDR3 DNA sequence: TGTGCCAGCAGCCATACTAGCGGGCGTGGGGAGCAGTACTTC. Protein sequence: CASSHTSGRGEQYF.

The genes are TRBV24-1 and TRBJ1-1; perhaps TRBD1 as D (5 bases). Germline CDR1 reads KGHDR; CDR2 reads SFDVKD. V lost 8 bases, J lost 5 bases, and 11 bases lay in between. CDR3 length: 12 residues. CDR3 in DNA: TGTGCCACCATAACCGGGGGGACTGAAGCTTTCTTT. Translated: CATITGGTEAFF.

This clonotype showed up just a few times. The rearrangement links TRBV6-5 to TRBJ1-6, with unresolved D. Germline V CDR1 and CDR2: MNHEY, SVGAGI. V was pared by 5 bases and J by 10 bases, with 12 bases between. The CDR3 loop spans 13 amino acids. The CDR3 DNA follows: TGTGCCAGCAGTCTGACTCAGTCGTCACCCCTCCACTTT. Protein product: CASSLTQSSPLHF.

V and J are TRBV3-1 and TRBJ2-2, with D unresolved. The length of the CDR3 is 14 residues. V was clipped by 1 base and J by 6 bases, with 9 bases between them. Germline loops: CDR1 LGHDT, CDR2 YNNKEL (reference sequence). CDR3 sequence reads: CASSQVRLAGELFF. The CDR3 nucleotides read TGTGCCAGCAGCCAAGTTAGGCTAGCCGGGGAGCTGTTTTTT.

This clonotype was detected only a few times. This chain uses TRBV11-2 with TRBJ2-7, with D possibly matching TRBD1 (5 bases). The length of the CDR3 is 13 residues. Deletions cut 5 bases from V and 2 bases from J, with 10 bases between. Germline CDR1 SGHAT, CDR2 FQNNGV. The CDR3 is CASSQTEAYEQYF. For the CDR3, the DNA is TGTGCCAGCAGCCAGACAGAAGCCTACGAGCAGTACTTC.

This clonotype was picked up many times. The genes are TRBV7-2 and TRBJ2-3; no reliable D call. V lost 1 base and J lost 5, with 10 bases in between. CDR3 length: 14 amino acids. In germline, CDR1 is SGHTA, CDR2 FQGNSA. CDR3 sequence (DNA): TGTGCCAGCAGCTTAGAGAGAACAGTAGATACGCAGTATTTT. Residues: CASSLERTVDTQYF.

The V gene is TRBV25-1, the J gene TRBJ1-1, with D hard to call. V was pared by 11 bases and J by 4 bases, with 11 bases between. CDR1 MGHDK and CDR2 SYGVNS come from the germline V gene. CDR3 length: 11 residues. The CDR3 loop reads CAVSVGTEAFF. The CDR3 nucleotides read TGTGCCGTCTCGGTTGGCACTGAAGCTTTCTTT.

V and J are TRBV29-1 and TRBJ2-2; TRBD1 matches at 7 bases. CDR3 length: 15 amino acids. Germline-derived CDR1 and CDR2 are SQVTM and ANQGSEA. Germline trimming cut 1 base from V and 7 bases from J; bases unmatched to any gene: 9. CDR3 sequence (DNA): TGCAGCGTTGAAGGTGGGACAGCGGACAGCGGGGAGCTGTTTTTT. It encodes CSVEGGTADSGELFF.

The chain carries TRBV2 and TRBJ2-1; D is perhaps TRBD2 (5 bases). Between the trimmed V and J ends, which lost 7 bases and 3 bases, there was a span of 16 bases. The germline CDR1 and CDR2 sequences are SNHLY and FYNNEI. This CDR3 has 15 amino acids. The CDR3 DNA reads as TGTGCCAGCACTTTCGGAGGAGTGGGCTACAATGAGCAGTTCTTC. It specifies CASTFGGVGYNEQFF. Variable domain in full (rest from reference TRBV2 and TRBJ2-1): EPEVTQTPSHQVTQMGQEVILRCVPISNHLYFYWYRQILGQKVEFLVSFYNNEISEKSEIFDDQFSVERPDGSNFTLKIRSTKLEDSAMYFCASTFGGVGYNEQFFGPGTRLTVL.

The rearrangement uses TRBV6-5 and TRBJ1-4, with D uncertain. Trimming removed 2 bases at V and 5 bases at J, with 9 bases between. The CDR3 length is 14 residues. Germline assignment: CDR1 MNHEY and CDR2 SVGAGI. This CDR3 reads CASSYGGRNEKLFF. CDR3 in DNA: TGTGCCAGCAGTTACGGTGGGCGGAATGAAAAACTGTTTTTT.